This is a list of T cell receptor beta chains from one sample in a study of blood T cells in healthy people across ages. A single record per CDR3 protein comes from TCRdb applying MiXCR to the 5' RACE reads. Of about 580,000 distinct CDR3 sequences listed, around half are singletons. Source material: blood. All receptors come from an elderly man in good health. CDR3s include the opening cysteine and the closing phenylalanine or tryptophan. The D gene is left open where the match is weak. Clone size is given for some rows only: seen once, a few or many times, or a class if the clone is expanded.

v_call: TRBV20-1; clone_size: -; j_call: TRBJ2-1; d_call: TRBD2; cdr3_nt: TGCAGTGCCGCTTCGGCGGGAGGAAGGAATGAGCAGTTCTTC; cdr3_aa: CSAASAGGRNEQFF
v_call: TRBV11-3; clone_size: -; j_call: TRBJ2-1; d_call: -; cdr3_nt: TGTGCCAGCAGCCTAAGCGGAGTCGATGAGCAGTTCTTC; cdr3_aa: CASSLSGVDEQFF
v_call: TRBV12-3/TRBV12-4; clone_size: -; j_call: TRBJ1-2; d_call: -; cdr3_nt: TGTGCCAGCCATACAAGTCATAACTATGGCTACACCTTC; cdr3_aa: CASHTSHNYGYTF
v_call: TRBV5-1; clone_size: -; j_call: TRBJ2-1; d_call: -; cdr3_nt: TGCGCCAGCAGCTTGGTGGGAGATCCTGCGGGTGAAAACAATGAGCAGTTCTTC; cdr3_aa: CASSLVGDPAGENNEQFF
v_call: TRBV14; clone_size: -; j_call: TRBJ1-1; d_call: -; cdr3_nt: TGTGCCAGCAGCCGGATGGAAAACACTGAAGCTTTCTTT; cdr3_aa: CASSRMENTEAFF
v_call: TRBV10-3; clone_size: -; j_call: TRBJ2-3; d_call: -; cdr3_nt: TGTGGAACCAGGGGCTCCACAGATACGCAGTATTTT; cdr3_aa: CGTRGSTDTQYF
v_call: TRBV20-1; clone_size: -; j_call: TRBJ2-7; d_call: -; cdr3_nt: TGCAGTGCTAGCCCCGGGGCGGCAGGCTACGAGCAGTACTTC; cdr3_aa: CSASPGAAGYEQYF
v_call: TRBV7-3; clone_size: -; j_call: TRBJ2-1; d_call: -; cdr3_nt: TGTGCCAGCAGCTTAACGTGGGTCCAGGGAACCTTCGAGCAGTTCTTC; cdr3_aa: CASSLTWVQGTFEQFF
v_call: TRBV3-1; clone_size: few; j_call: TRBJ2-1; d_call: -; cdr3_nt: TGTGCCAGCAGCCAAGACGTCTCAGCCGGAGGATACAATGAGCAGTTCTTC; cdr3_aa: CASSQDVSAGGYNEQFF
v_call: TRBV27; clone_size: -; j_call: TRBJ2-3; d_call: TRBD1; cdr3_nt: TGTGCCAGCAGTTCCATCCGGGACAGGGGAGTATATACGCAGTATTTT; cdr3_aa: CASSSIRDRGVYTQYF
v_call: TRBV3-1; clone_size: -; j_call: TRBJ1-2; d_call: -; cdr3_nt: TGTGCCAGCAGCCAAAGCGCTTATGGCTACACCTTC; cdr3_aa: CASSQSAYGYTF
v_call: TRBV10-3; clone_size: -; j_call: TRBJ2-5; d_call: -; cdr3_nt: TGTGCCATCAGTGAGCCGGCCAGGGAGGTCCAAGAGACCCAGTACTTC; cdr3_aa: CAISEPAREVQETQYF
v_call: TRBV29-1; clone_size: -; j_call: TRBJ1-3; d_call: TRBD1; cdr3_nt: TGCAGCGTTGAAGCCGGGACAGCTAGAAACACCATATATTTT; cdr3_aa: CSVEAGTARNTIYF
v_call: TRBV29-1; clone_size: -; j_call: TRBJ2-3; d_call: -; cdr3_nt: TGCAGCGTTGAAGGCAGGGTCGGAACAGATACGCAGTATTTT; cdr3_aa: CSVEGRVGTDTQYF
v_call: TRBV7-9; clone_size: -; j_call: TRBJ2-5; d_call: -; cdr3_nt: TGTGCCAGCAGCCCACAAGGGGGACACCCTTGTGAGCAGTACTTC; cdr3_aa: CASSPQGGHPCEQYF
v_call: TRBV7-3; clone_size: few; j_call: TRBJ2-1; d_call: -; cdr3_nt: TGTGCCAGCAGCTTGGGCTCGGAATACAATGAGCAGTTCTTC; cdr3_aa: CASSLGSEYNEQFF
v_call: TRBV28; clone_size: -; j_call: TRBJ2-3; d_call: -; cdr3_nt: TGTGCCAGCAGTTCTGGTCTGGGGGGCGACGGGGATACGCAGTATTTT; cdr3_aa: CASSSGLGGDGDTQYF
v_call: TRBV20-1; clone_size: few; j_call: TRBJ2-3; d_call: TRBD2; cdr3_nt: TGCAGTGCTCCACTAGCGTTTAGCACAGATACGCAGTATTTT; cdr3_aa: CSAPLAFSTDTQYF
v_call: TRBV5-1; clone_size: few; j_call: TRBJ2-1; d_call: TRBD2; cdr3_nt: TGCGCCACTAGCGGGGGGCAACCCAATGAGCAGTTCTTC; cdr3_aa: CATSGGQPNEQFF
v_call: TRBV6-2/TRBV6-3; clone_size: -; j_call: TRBJ2-7; d_call: -; cdr3_nt: TGTGCCAGCAGTTATAGACTAGTCTACGAGCAGTACTTC; cdr3_aa: CASSYRLVYEQYF
v_call: TRBV20-1; clone_size: few; j_call: TRBJ2-2; d_call: TRBD2; cdr3_nt: TGCAGTGCTAGACCCAGCGGGAGGGCAGATGTCGGGGAGCTGTTTTTT; cdr3_aa: CSARPSGRADVGELFF
v_call: TRBV7-2; clone_size: -; j_call: TRBJ2-6; d_call: -; cdr3_nt: TGTGCCAGCAGCCCCTTCGGGACGGGAATTGCCTCTGGGGCCAACGTCCTGACTTTC; cdr3_aa: CASSPFGTGIASGANVLTF
v_call: TRBV12-5; clone_size: -; j_call: TRBJ2-1; d_call: -; cdr3_nt: TGTGCTAGTGGTTTGGGGCCGATAAATGAGCAGTTCTTC; cdr3_aa: CASGLGPINEQFF
v_call: TRBV9; clone_size: -; j_call: TRBJ1-1; d_call: -; cdr3_nt: TGTGCCAGCAGCCAAGGGGGGGGCCGGGTAAATGCGGCTTTCTTT; cdr3_aa: CASSQGGGRVNAAFF
v_call: TRBV20-1; clone_size: -; j_call: TRBJ2-1; d_call: -; cdr3_nt: TGCAGTGCTAGTAGAGAAGCCGGGTACAATGAGCAGTTCTTC; cdr3_aa: CSASREAGYNEQFF